This is a list of T cell receptor beta chains from one sample in a study of technical replicates of blood from a few donors. Using immunoSEQ multiplex PCR, the repertoire was profiled, and TCRdb retains in-frame clones only, with some absent. The data contain tens of thousands of clones, 93% of them singletons. Material: T cells isolated from PBMCs. Receptors were obtained from a human donor in good health. CDR3s include the opening cysteine and the closing phenylalanine or tryptophan. The order of the fields is J gene, D gene, V gene, clone size, CDR3 DNA, CDR3 protein. The D gene is left open where the match is weak. Size tells how often a clone was seen (once, few, many) or the class of an expanded clone, and some rows leave it out.

TRBJ1-1 | . | TRBV18 | . | TGTGCCAGCTCCCGAACTGGTCCCGGGGGAGGTTTGGCCACTGAAGCTTTCTTT | CASSRTGPGGGLATEAFF
TRBJ2-1 | . | TRBV2 | . | TGTGCCAGCAGTGCCCCCTTCGCTCCCAGGTACAATGAGCAGTTCTTC | CASSAPFAPRYNEQFF
TRBJ1-4 | . | TRBV7-6 | . | TGTGCCAGCAGCTCCCTGAGAGGGAGTGAAAAACTGTTTTTT | CASSSLRGSEKLFF
TRBJ2-1 | TRBD1 | TRBV10-3 | . | TGTGCCATCAGTGAGCGACAGGGGAATTACAATGAGCAGTTCTTC | CAISERQGNYNEQFF
TRBJ1-5 | TRBD1 | TRBV27 | few | TGTGCCAGCAGTTTACAGACAGGGGGCTCATACGGTCAGCCCCAGCATTTT | CASSLQTGGSYGQPQHF
TRBJ1-3 | . | TRBV6-1 | . | TGTGCCAGCAGTGAAGCCGGCGCAGGTGGAAACACCATATATTTT | CASSEAGAGGNTIYF
TRBJ2-1 | . | TRBV29-1 | few | TGCAGCGTTGGCGAGAGGAACTACAATGAGCAGTTCTTC | CSVGERNYNEQFF
TRBJ2-7 | TRBD1 | TRBV5-1 | . | TGCGCCAGCAGCTTACGGAAAAATTACAGGGGCCAAATCGACTACGAGCAGTACTTC | CASSLRKNYRGQIDYEQYF
TRBJ2-1 | . | TRBV7-9 | . | TGTGCCTCTACTCGGGGTTATGAGCAGTTCTTC | CASTRGYEQFF
TRBJ2-7 | . | TRBV7-8 | . | TGTGCCAGCAGCTTAGCAGAGGCCCACGAGCAGTACTTC | CASSLAEAHEQYF
TRBJ2-1 | TRBD2 | TRBV5-1 | . | TGCGCCAGCAGCACGGGGACTAGCGGATACAATGAGCAGTTCTTC | CASSTGTSGYNEQFF
TRBJ2-3 | . | TRBV30 | . | TGTGCCTGGAGGGCTAGTCATTTCACAGATACGCAGTATTTT | CAWRASHFTDTQYF
TRBJ2-1 | . | TRBV1 | . | TGCACCAGCAGACAGACGGCGAGCTCCTACAATGAGCAGTTCTTC | CTSRQTASSYNEQFF
TRBJ1-2 | . | TRBV27 | . | TGTGCCAGCAGACCCACAGTGGATCACTATGGCTACACCTTC | CASRPTVDHYGYTF